What follows are 7 T cell receptor beta chains derived from one specimen sequenced in a study of control samples from healthy donors and cancer patients. Produced via immunoSEQ multiplex PCR; TCRdb's table is partial and in-frame only. The sample has some 120,000 clones; about 94% are singletons. Sequencing was carried out using blood. These receptors all stem from a man between 25 and 39 years old in good health.

V gene TRBV29-1 combines with J gene TRBJ1-5; tentatively, D is TRBD1 (5 bases). Trimming removed 5 bases at V and 4 bases at J, with 12 bases between. This CDR3 region has 13 residues. Germline loops: CDR1 SQVTM, CDR2 ANQGSEA. CDR3 sequence (DNA): TGCAGCGTTACCACAGGATTAAATCAGCCCCAGCATTTT. Amino acids: CSVTTGLNQPQHF.

The chain couples TRBV5-1 to TRBJ2-2; possible D gene TRBD1, 6 bases. Trimming cost V 1 base and J 5 bases, with 9 bases left between them. Germline CDR1 SGHRS, CDR2 YFSETQ. The CDR3 totals 14 residues. CDR3 bases: TGCGCCAGCAGCTTGACAGGGATTACCGGGGAGCTGTTTTTT. It translates to CASSLTGITGELFF.

This clone was picked up one time. V is TRBV5-6 and J is TRBJ1-3; 9 nucleotides align to TRBD1. After removal of 2 bases from V and 0 bases from J, the junction contained 9 bases not matched to a gene. The CDR3 consists of 18 residues. Germline CDR1 is SGHDT and CDR2 is YYEEEE. The CDR3 spells CASSFLGTGMTSGNTIYF. The CDR3 DNA reads as TGTGCCAGCAGCTTTTTAGGGACAGGGATGACCTCTGGAAACACCATATATTTT.

The chain joins TRBV24-1 to TRBJ2-4; TRBD2 might be the D (5 bases). Germline lookup yields CDR1 KGHDR and CDR2 SFDVKD. The CDR3 covers 12 residues. Trimming removed 8 bases at V and 8 bases at J, with 12 bases between. The CDR3, as DNA: TGTGCCACCAAGGACCCGAGGGACATTCAGTACTTC. It specifies CATKDPRDIQYF.

The chain carries TRBV5-1 and TRBJ1-1, with 7 bases fitting TRBD1. In germline, CDR1 is SGHRS, CDR2 YFSETQ. The CDR3 runs to 15 residues. V was pared by 0 bases and J by 5 bases, with 7 bases of the junction left unmatched. The CDR3 protein is CASSLDVQGRTEAFF. The CDR3 DNA reads as TGCGCCAGCAGCTTGGACGTACAGGGGAGGACTGAAGCTTTCTTT.

The gene calls are TRBV6-1 and TRBJ2-5, with a weak D call TRBD2 (5 bases). The germline V and J ends were trimmed by 0 bases and 7 bases, with 12 bases remaining between them. The CDR3 totals 14 residues. Per the germline V gene, CDR1 is MNHNS and CDR2 is SASEGT. Here the CDR3 DNA reads TGTGCCAGCAGTGAAGCTGGAGCTGAGGGGACCCAGTACTTC. It specifies CASSEAGAEGTQYF.

The rearrangement uses TRBV9 and TRBJ2-3; weak D call: TRBD1 (5 bases). Germline loops: CDR1 SGDLS, CDR2 YYNGEE. V was cut by 8 bases and J by 2 bases, with 9 bases left in between. This CDR3 has 12 amino acids. Written as DNA, the CDR3 is TGTGCCAGTGCGACAGCCACAGATACGCAGTATTTT. Its protein product is CASATATDTQYF. Full variable domain (missing parts from reference TRBV9 and TRBJ2-3): DSGVTQTPKHLITATGQRVTLRCSPRSGDLSVYWYQQSLDQGLQFLIQYYNGEERAKGNILERFSAQQFPDLHSELNLSSLELGDSALYFCASATATDTQYFGPGTRLTVL.